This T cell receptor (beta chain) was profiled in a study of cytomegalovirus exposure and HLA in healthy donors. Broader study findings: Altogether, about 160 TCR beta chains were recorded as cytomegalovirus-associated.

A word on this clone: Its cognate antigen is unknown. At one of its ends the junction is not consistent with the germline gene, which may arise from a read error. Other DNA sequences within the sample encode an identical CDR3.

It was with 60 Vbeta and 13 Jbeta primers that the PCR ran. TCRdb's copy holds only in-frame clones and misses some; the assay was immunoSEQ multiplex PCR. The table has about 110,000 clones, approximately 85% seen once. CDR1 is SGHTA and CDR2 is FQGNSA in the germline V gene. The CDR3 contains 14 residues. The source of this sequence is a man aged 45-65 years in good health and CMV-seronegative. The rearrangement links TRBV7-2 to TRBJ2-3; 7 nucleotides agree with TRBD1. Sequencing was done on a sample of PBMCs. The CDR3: CASSARQGPDTQYF. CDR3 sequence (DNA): TGTGCCAGCAGCGCTCGACAGGGTCCAGATACACAGTATTTT.